The clone carrying this T cell receptor (beta chain) has only a few counts. Its antigen is as yet unknown. This sample is part of a study of T-cell memory formation after mild COVID-19. Study in general: TCR clusters were largely donor specific.

Study observations and caveats: Several responding clones turned up in pre-infection memory, indicating that cross-reactive memory may have taken part.

TCRdb analysed the 5' RACE reads with MiXCR anew, one entry per CDR3 protein. This sample has about 470,000 distinct CDR3 sequences, with more than 20% found just once. Germline V gene lookup returns CDR1 MGHDK and CDR2 SYGVNS. CDR3 length equals 14 residues. V lost 3 bases, J lost 6 bases, and 3 bases stayed unmatched. This sequence originates from an adult woman who had mild COVID-19 (a few samples of this study predate the infection). Cell type and time point are not known. Sample: PBMCs or a T cell subset sorted from them (not recorded which). This chain uses TRBV25-1 with TRBJ2-2, with 8 positions matching TRBD1. The CDR3 region is CASSETGVAGELFF. The CDR3 DNA sequence: TGTGCCAGCAGTGAGACAGGGGTAGCCGGGGAGCTGTTTTTT.